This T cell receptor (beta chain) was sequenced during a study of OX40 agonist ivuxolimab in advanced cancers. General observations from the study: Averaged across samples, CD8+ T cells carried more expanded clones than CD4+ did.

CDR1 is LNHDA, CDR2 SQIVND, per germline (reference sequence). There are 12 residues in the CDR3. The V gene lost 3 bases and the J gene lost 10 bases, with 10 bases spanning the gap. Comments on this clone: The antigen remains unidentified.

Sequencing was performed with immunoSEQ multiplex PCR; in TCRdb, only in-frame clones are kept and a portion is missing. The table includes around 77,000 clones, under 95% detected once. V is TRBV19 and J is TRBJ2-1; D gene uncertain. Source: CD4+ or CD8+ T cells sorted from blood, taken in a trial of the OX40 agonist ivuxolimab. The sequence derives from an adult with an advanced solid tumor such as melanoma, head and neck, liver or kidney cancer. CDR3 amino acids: CASSIGMGEQFF. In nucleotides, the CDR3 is TGTGCCAGTAGTATTGGAATGGGGGAGCAGTTCTTC.